The source of this T cell receptor (beta chain) is a study of naive and memory T cell subsets. Whole-study findings and limits: Between naive and memory subsets, TCR abundance power law exponents differed.

Two oligonucleotides, mixed equimolar, formed the beta constant-region primer covering TRBC1 and TRBC2. TCRdb processed the UMI-ligation and nested PCR reads anew with MiXCR; each CDR3 protein has one entry. This table has tens of thousands of distinct CDR3 sequences, less than 15% appearing once. CDR3 length: 15 residues. Germline values: CDR1 SGHDT, CDR2 YYEEEE. Trimming took 4 bases from V and 0 from J; bases not matched to a gene: 6. Concerning this clonotype: What it binds is not known.

The sequence came from a human donor in good health. This chain connects TRBV5-6 to TRBJ1-1, with 7 positions matching TRBD1. Material for sequencing was central memory CD4+ T cells from blood. CDR3 DNA sequence: TGTGCCAGCAGCCCCGGACAGGCCATGAACACTGAAGCTTTCTTT. It translates to CASSPGQAMNTEAFF.